The present TCR beta chain was sequenced within a study of vaccination and CD4 T cells after COVID-19. Study context: Post-COVID draws came a median 101 days after diagnosis (range 35 to 161).

With the Oncomine TCR Beta short-read assay, DNA from cultured CD4+ T cells was sequenced. Genomic DNA was isolated from cultured CD4+ T cells. TCRdb analysed the PCR reads with MiXCR anew, one entry per CDR3 protein. The sample has about 6,800 distinct CDR3 sequences; around 35% are singletons. Specified treatment: roughly 11-day PBMC culture with coronavirus spike peptide pools or control peptides (ViraFEST assay). CD4+ T lymphocytes from the unexposed donor were collected before the COVID-19 pandemic (2011-2018). About this clonotype itself: The target antigen is unknown.

The CDR3 is made up of 16 amino acids. V dropped 3 bases and J dropped 8 bases, with 25 bases sitting between them. The germline gives CDR1 SQVTM, CDR2 ANQGSEA. The sequence came from a human donor in good health. The gene calls are TRBV29-1 and TRBJ1-2, with D maybe TRBD1 (5 bases). The sequencing sample was made of CD4+ T cells from blood, cultured in vitro. The CDR3 spells CSVDDPAFGQGSGYTF. The CDR3 DNA reads as TGCAGCGTTGACGACCCTGCTTTCGGACAAGGAAGCGGCTACACCTTC.